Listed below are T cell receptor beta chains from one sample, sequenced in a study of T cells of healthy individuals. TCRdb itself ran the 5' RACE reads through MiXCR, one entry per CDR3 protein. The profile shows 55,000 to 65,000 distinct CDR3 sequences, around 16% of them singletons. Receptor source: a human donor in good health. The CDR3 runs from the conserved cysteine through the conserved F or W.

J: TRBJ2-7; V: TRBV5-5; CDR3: CASSLDQGAHEQYF
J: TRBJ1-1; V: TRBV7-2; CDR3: CASSTGTPEAFF
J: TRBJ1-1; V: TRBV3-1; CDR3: CASSQGTGPEAFF
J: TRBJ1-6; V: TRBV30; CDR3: CAWSVRGNSPLHF
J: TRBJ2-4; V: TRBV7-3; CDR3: CASSLTGGKNIQYF
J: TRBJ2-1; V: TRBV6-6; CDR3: CASRLAGVYNEQFF
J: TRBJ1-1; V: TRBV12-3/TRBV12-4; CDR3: CASSFGGFVEAFF
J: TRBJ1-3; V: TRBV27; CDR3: CASSFGGAGNTIYF
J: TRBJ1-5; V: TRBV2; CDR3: CASNPDRREQPQHF
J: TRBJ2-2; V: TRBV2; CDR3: CAVRAGTNTGELFF
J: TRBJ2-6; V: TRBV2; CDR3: CASSVGHSSGANVLTF
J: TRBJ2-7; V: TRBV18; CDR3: CASSPGLAGASSYEQYF
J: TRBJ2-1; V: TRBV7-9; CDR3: CASSLNKGNEQFF
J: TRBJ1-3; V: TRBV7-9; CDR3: CASSVVDLVSGNTIYF
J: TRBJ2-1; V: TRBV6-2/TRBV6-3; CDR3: CASSYLRGREQFF
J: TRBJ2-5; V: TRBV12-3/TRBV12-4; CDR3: CASSPGTDQETQYF
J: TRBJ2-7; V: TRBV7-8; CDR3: CASSLPTGTPTF
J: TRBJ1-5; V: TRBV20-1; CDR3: CSAFAGQGRYSNQPQHF
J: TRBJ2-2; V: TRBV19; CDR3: CASSSTGPTGELFF
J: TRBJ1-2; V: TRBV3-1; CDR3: CASSKGRLLNYGYTF
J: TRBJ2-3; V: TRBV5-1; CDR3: CASSLERMSTDTQYF
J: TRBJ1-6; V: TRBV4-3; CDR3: CASSHGSRSPLHF
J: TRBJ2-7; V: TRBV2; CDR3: CARQGDRYEQYF
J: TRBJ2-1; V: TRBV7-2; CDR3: CASSLGGAIHNEQFF
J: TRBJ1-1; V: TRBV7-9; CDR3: CASSGIRTFMNTEAFF
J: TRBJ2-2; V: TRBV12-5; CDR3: CASAQTSYTGELFF
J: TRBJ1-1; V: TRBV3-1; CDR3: CASSQETGRWAEAFF
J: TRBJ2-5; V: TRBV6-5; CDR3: CASSYSGTSGETQYF
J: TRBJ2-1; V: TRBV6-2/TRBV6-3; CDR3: CASSTTLIGNEQFF
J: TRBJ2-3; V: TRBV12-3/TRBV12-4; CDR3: CASSLGTITDTQYF
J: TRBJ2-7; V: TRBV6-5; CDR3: CATRLRDRAHEQYF
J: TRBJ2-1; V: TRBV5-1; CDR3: CASSIRDSHNEQFF
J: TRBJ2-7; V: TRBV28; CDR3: CASSLSTTGGIYEQYF
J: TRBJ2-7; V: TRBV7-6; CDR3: CASSLAPSTTSGSYEQYF
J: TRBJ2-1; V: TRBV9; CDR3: CASSGAGLYNEQFF
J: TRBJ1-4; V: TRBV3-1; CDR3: CASSQEGQGGEKLFF
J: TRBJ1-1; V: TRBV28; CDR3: CASSHPGRVLATEAFF
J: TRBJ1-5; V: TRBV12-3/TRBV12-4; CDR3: CASSGLGTGNQPQHF
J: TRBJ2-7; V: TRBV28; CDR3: CAIFSSGGTPGNEQYF
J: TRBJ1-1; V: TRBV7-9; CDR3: CASSLESNTEAFF
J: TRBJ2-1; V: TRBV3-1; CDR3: CASSQGGLAGSKRSEQFF
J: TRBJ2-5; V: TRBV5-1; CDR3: CASSLTAPGKQETQYF
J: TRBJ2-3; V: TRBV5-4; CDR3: CASSRGTSGTDTQYF
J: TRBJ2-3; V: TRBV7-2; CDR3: CASSDDAGGTDTQYF
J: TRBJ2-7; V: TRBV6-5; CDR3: CASSYSQVAGYEQYF
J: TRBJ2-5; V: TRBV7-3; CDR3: CASSSRGGAGGWKETQYF
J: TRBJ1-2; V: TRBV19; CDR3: CASTSGYGLGYTF
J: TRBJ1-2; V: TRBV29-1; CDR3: CSGDRGTTDGYTF
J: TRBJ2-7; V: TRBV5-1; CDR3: CASSVNSGTYEQYF
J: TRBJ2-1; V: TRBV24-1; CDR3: CATSDFGGNNEQFF
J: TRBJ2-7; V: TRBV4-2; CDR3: CASSQETGTGGYEQYF
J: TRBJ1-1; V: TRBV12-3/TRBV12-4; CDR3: CASSLRGGMNTEAFF
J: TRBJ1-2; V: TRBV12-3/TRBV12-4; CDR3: CASSSGQIYGYTF
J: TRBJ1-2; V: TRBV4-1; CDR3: CASSQVLRATGYTF
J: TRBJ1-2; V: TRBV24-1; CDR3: CATSDSLLDYGYTF
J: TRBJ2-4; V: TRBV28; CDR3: CASSLTGGRRNIQYF
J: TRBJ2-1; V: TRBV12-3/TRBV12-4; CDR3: CASILEGLAGTKKFF